Described below is a single T cell receptor beta chain sequence and its context. What it binds is not known. On the basis of clinical symptoms, serum thyroxine and TRAb, thyroid ultrasound and orbital computed tomography, diagnoses were made. PBMCs came from more than 9.5 ml fresh peripheral blood. Germline CDR1 SGHRS, CDR2 YFSETQ. The length of the CDR3 is 15 residues. V lost 0 bases, J lost 2 bases, and 11 bases lay in between. This entry is derived from a study of T cells in Graves' hyperthyroidism and ophthalmopathy. About the research overall: At initial diagnosis, before any treatment had begun, peripheral blood was obtained. General study points: Progression to ophthalmopathy was predicted a median of roughly 6.5 months early.

Using RNA transcripts as the source, TCR beta CDR3 regions were amplified. The HTBI primer set served for first-round RT-PCR of the TCR CDR3. TCRdb called the multiplex PCR reads again in MiXCR, with one record for every CDR3 protein. The table shows about 96,000 distinct CDR3 sequences, with around 52% occurring only once. This chain uses TRBV5-1 with TRBJ2-5; D is perhaps TRBD2 (5 bases). Input material: blood. This clonotype originated in a woman aged 40 to 55 with Graves' hyperthyroidism. This chain's CDR3 is CASSLGPTRQETQYF. The CDR3 DNA follows: TGCGCCAGCAGCTTGGGGCCAACTAGACAAGAGACCCAGTACTTC.